These T cell receptor beta chains were read from a single sample in a study of T-cell reconstitution after alpha-beta-depleted transplantation in children. TCRdb used MiXCR to reprocess the PCR reads, holding one entry per CDR3 protein. The repertoire holds about 340,000 distinct CDR3 sequences, 15% to 20% seen once, with around two fifths in the top ten. Sequencing was performed on PBMCs, mostly from graft donor cells, taken 360 days after TCRalphabeta/CD19-depleted stem cell transplant. The receptors derive from a male patient under 10 years old who had a stem cell transplant for acute lymphoblastic leukemia, so the T cells may come from the graft donor. CDR3s include the opening cysteine and the closing phenylalanine or tryptophan. D genes are given only for firm matches. For some rows the clone size is stated as once, few or many, or as a class when expanded; others skip it.

V gene: TRBV12-3/TRBV12-4; J gene: TRBJ1-1; D gene: -; clone size: many; CDR3 protein: CASRARRYTEAFF; CDR3 DNA: TGTGCCAGCAGAGCCCGAAGGTACACTGAAGCTTTCTTT
V gene: TRBV12-3/TRBV12-4; J gene: TRBJ2-3; D gene: -; clone size: many; CDR3 protein: CASRNVLGDTQYF; CDR3 DNA: TGTGCCAGCAGGAATGTCCTAGGAGATACGCAGTATTTT
V gene: TRBV24-1; J gene: TRBJ2-3; D gene: TRBD1; clone size: many; CDR3 protein: CATSDSGQGKGTDTQYF; CDR3 DNA: TGTGCCACCAGTGATTCCGGACAGGGTAAGGGCACAGATACGCAGTATTTT
V gene: TRBV28; J gene: TRBJ2-7; D gene: -; clone size: -; CDR3 protein: CASSLSLIREQYF; CDR3 DNA: TGTGCCAGCAGTTTGTCCCTAATTCGTGAGCAGTACTTC
V gene: TRBV12-3/TRBV12-4; J gene: TRBJ2-1; D gene: TRBD2; clone size: few; CDR3 protein: CASSFTGRALDEQFF; CDR3 DNA: TGTGCCAGCAGTTTTACCGGGAGGGCCTTGGATGAGCAGTTCTTC
V gene: TRBV6-5; J gene: TRBJ2-2; D gene: -; clone size: few; CDR3 protein: CASSYSRDGNTGELFF; CDR3 DNA: TGTGCCAGCAGTTACTCGAGGGATGGGAACACCGGGGAGCTGTTTTTT
V gene: TRBV6-5; J gene: TRBJ2-7; D gene: TRBD2; clone size: -; CDR3 protein: CASSTAVAGVGYEQYF; CDR3 DNA: TGTGCCAGCAGTACGGCAGTAGCGGGAGTGGGGTACGAGCAGTACTTC
V gene: TRBV6-5; J gene: TRBJ2-7; D gene: -; clone size: few; CDR3 protein: CASSYSVDRPRYF; CDR3 DNA: TGTGCCAGCAGTTACTCGGTAGACAGGCCGCGGTACTTC
V gene: TRBV7-6; J gene: TRBJ2-5; D gene: -; clone size: few; CDR3 protein: CATRDVEETQYF; CDR3 DNA: TGTGCCACCCGGGACGTAGAAGAGACCCAGTACTTC
V gene: TRBV9; J gene: TRBJ2-1; D gene: -; clone size: few; CDR3 protein: CASSVGGDKGDEQFF; CDR3 DNA: TGTGCCAGCAGCGTAGGAGGCGACAAGGGAGATGAGCAGTTCTTC
V gene: TRBV5-6; J gene: TRBJ2-7; D gene: TRBD2; clone size: once; CDR3 protein: CASSLPGGPISEQYF; CDR3 DNA: TGTGCCAGCAGCTTACCGGGAGGGCCAATCTCCGAGCAGTACTTC
V gene: TRBV15; J gene: TRBJ2-5; D gene: -; clone size: many; CDR3 protein: CATSRDRAIETQYF; CDR3 DNA: TGTGCCACCAGCAGAGATCGGGCCATCGAGACCCAGTACTTC
V gene: TRBV21-1; J gene: TRBJ1-2; D gene: -; clone size: -; CDR3 protein: CASLDRADGYTF; CDR3 DNA: TGTGCCAGCCTGGACAGGGCGGATGGCTACACCTTC
V gene: TRBV6-5; J gene: TRBJ2-3; D gene: -; clone size: -; CDR3 protein: CASSYSKGPTDTQYF; CDR3 DNA: TGTGCCAGCAGTTACTCGAAGGGCCCCACAGATACGCAGTATTTT
V gene: TRBV20-1; J gene: TRBJ1-3; D gene: TRBD1; clone size: few; CDR3 protein: CSARGVGVHSGNTIYF; CDR3 DNA: TGCAGTGCCAGGGGGGTTGGAGTCCACTCTGGAAACACCATATATTTT
V gene: TRBV4-1; J gene: TRBJ2-3; D gene: TRBD2; clone size: many; CDR3 protein: CASSQVSPLPAGFTDTQYF; CDR3 DNA: TGCGCCAGCAGCCAAGTTTCCCCTTTACCAGCGGGGTTCACAGATACGCAGTATTTT
V gene: TRBV4-1; J gene: TRBJ1-5; D gene: TRBD1; clone size: once; CDR3 protein: CASSQEWDGTGVYSNQPQHF; CDR3 DNA: TGCGCCAGCAGCCAAGAATGGGACGGGACAGGGGTATATAGCAATCAGCCCCAGCATTTT
V gene: TRBV7-2; J gene: TRBJ2-7; D gene: TRBD2; clone size: -; CDR3 protein: CASSLVAGLETYEQYF; CDR3 DNA: TGTGCCAGCAGCTTAGTAGCGGGACTAGAGACCTACGAGCAGTACTTC
V gene: TRBV7-9; J gene: TRBJ2-4; D gene: TRBD1; clone size: -; CDR3 protein: CASSLYIMDRGDIQYF; CDR3 DNA: TGTGCCAGCAGCTTATATATCATGGACAGGGGCGACATTCAGTACTTC
V gene: TRBV28; J gene: TRBJ1-1; D gene: -; clone size: few; CDR3 protein: CASRRTGRRVAEAFF; CDR3 DNA: TGTGCCAGCAGGCGGACTGGACGGAGGGTCGCTGAAGCTTTCTTT
V gene: TRBV28; J gene: TRBJ1-2; D gene: TRBD1; clone size: -; CDR3 protein: CASRPRTGPVYGYTF; CDR3 DNA: TGTGCCAGCAGACCGAGGACAGGCCCCGTCTATGGCTACACCTTC
V gene: TRBV28; J gene: TRBJ2-1; D gene: TRBD1; clone size: few; CDR3 protein: CASSPDRGIYNEQFF; CDR3 DNA: TGTGCCAGCAGCCCGGACAGGGGGATCTACAATGAGCAGTTCTTC
V gene: TRBV4-2; J gene: TRBJ2-7; D gene: TRBD2; clone size: few; CDR3 protein: CASSQALAGVGYEQYF; CDR3 DNA: TGTGCCAGCAGCCAAGCCTTAGCGGGAGTCGGCTACGAGCAGTACTTC
V gene: TRBV7-8; J gene: TRBJ1-4; D gene: TRBD1; clone size: -; CDR3 protein: CASSLATGRNEKLFF; CDR3 DNA: TGTGCCAGCAGCTTAGCGACAGGGCGTAATGAAAAACTGTTTTTT
V gene: TRBV5-4; J gene: TRBJ2-7; D gene: TRBD1; clone size: -; CDR3 protein: CASSLGVGTETYEQYF; CDR3 DNA: TGTGCCAGCAGCTTGGGGGTCGGGACAGAGACCTACGAGCAGTACTTC
V gene: TRBV11-2; J gene: TRBJ2-1; D gene: TRBD2; clone size: -; CDR3 protein: CASSLGLAGPLMQFF; CDR3 DNA: TGTGCCAGCAGCTTAGGTCTAGCGGGTCCCCTTATGCAGTTCTTC
V gene: TRBV6-1; J gene: TRBJ2-1; D gene: TRBD2; clone size: few; CDR3 protein: CASTVPRTGTSDYNEQFF; CDR3 DNA: TGTGCCAGCACAGTCCCCCGTACCGGGACTAGCGACTACAATGAGCAGTTCTTC
V gene: TRBV12-3/TRBV12-4; J gene: TRBJ2-7; D gene: TRBD1; clone size: many; CDR3 protein: CASAFLSGTGLIYEQYF; CDR3 DNA: TGTGCCAGCGCTTTCCTGTCCGGGACAGGTTTAATTTACGAGCAGTACTTC
V gene: TRBV5-1; J gene: TRBJ2-5; D gene: -; clone size: -; CDR3 protein: CASSSSETQYF; CDR3 DNA: TGCGCCAGCAGCTCTTCGGAGACCCAGTACTTC
V gene: TRBV28; J gene: TRBJ1-4; D gene: TRBD1; clone size: -; CDR3 protein: CASSLWFRGQREKLFF; CDR3 DNA: TGTGCCAGCAGTTTATGGTTCCGGGGACAGCGTGAAAAACTGTTTTTT
V gene: TRBV20-1; J gene: TRBJ1-5; D gene: -; clone size: -; CDR3 protein: CSARPTWGVRGVNQPQHF; CDR3 DNA: TGCAGTGCTAGACCCACGTGGGGGGTGCGGGGCGTTAATCAGCCCCAGCATTTT
V gene: TRBV28; J gene: TRBJ1-4; D gene: -; clone size: -; CDR3 protein: CASSSLSAPLNEKLFF; CDR3 DNA: TGTGCCAGCAGTTCCCTCTCCGCGCCTCTTAATGAAAAACTGTTTTTT
V gene: TRBV10-3; J gene: TRBJ2-3; D gene: TRBD2; clone size: -; CDR3 protein: CAIGLAPTDTQYF; CDR3 DNA: TGTGCCATCGGACTAGCCCCCACAGATACGCAGTATTTT
V gene: TRBV6-1; J gene: TRBJ1-6; D gene: -; clone size: few; CDR3 protein: CASSELYSPLHF; CDR3 DNA: TGTGCCAGCAGTGAACTTTATTCACCCCTCCACTTT
V gene: TRBV6-5; J gene: TRBJ2-1; D gene: TRBD2; clone size: few; CDR3 protein: CASSFRGVPFYNEQFF; CDR3 DNA: TGTGCCAGCAGCTTCCGGGGGGTACCCTTTTACAATGAGCAGTTCTTC
V gene: TRBV9; J gene: TRBJ2-6; D gene: -; clone size: -; CDR3 protein: CASSAYGAYSGANVLTF; CDR3 DNA: TGTGCCAGCAGCGCCTACGGTGCCTACTCTGGGGCCAACGTCCTGACTTTC
V gene: TRBV28; J gene: TRBJ2-4; D gene: -; clone size: -; CDR3 protein: CASSSSIAKNIQYF; CDR3 DNA: TGTGCCAGCAGTTCGTCAATAGCCAAAAACATTCAGTACTTC
V gene: TRBV12-5; J gene: TRBJ2-1; D gene: -; clone size: -; CDR3 protein: CASGLLGRQNEQFF; CDR3 DNA: TGTGCTAGTGGTTTGCTCGGGAGACAAAATGAGCAGTTCTTC
V gene: TRBV4-2; J gene: TRBJ1-1; D gene: -; clone size: many; CDR3 protein: CASSQARPDRRNTEAFF; CDR3 DNA: TGTGCCAGCAGCCAAGCTCGTCCTGACAGGAGGAACACTGAAGCTTTCTTT
V gene: TRBV7-2; J gene: TRBJ2-7; D gene: TRBD2; clone size: few; CDR3 protein: CASSSGLAPYEQYF; CDR3 DNA: TGTGCCAGCAGCTCGGGACTAGCGCCTTACGAGCAGTACTTC
V gene: TRBV9; J gene: TRBJ2-3; D gene: -; clone size: few; CDR3 protein: CASSVEPHPADTQYF; CDR3 DNA: TGTGCCAGCAGCGTAGAACCCCATCCCGCAGATACGCAGTATTTT
V gene: TRBV6-5; J gene: TRBJ2-7; D gene: -; clone size: -; CDR3 protein: CASSYGQGFYEQYF; CDR3 DNA: TGTGCCAGCAGTTACGGGCAGGGATTTTACGAGCAGTACTTC
V gene: TRBV28; J gene: TRBJ2-5; D gene: TRBD1; clone size: few; CDR3 protein: CASSFWPGPDRGQETQYF; CDR3 DNA: TGTGCCAGCAGTTTTTGGCCAGGACCGGACAGGGGGCAGGAGACCCAGTACTTC
V gene: TRBV12-3/TRBV12-4; J gene: TRBJ2-1; D gene: -; clone size: -; CDR3 protein: CASGAVKQFF; CDR3 DNA: TGTGCCAGCGGCGCGGTGAAGCAGTTCTTC
V gene: TRBV4-2; J gene: TRBJ2-7; D gene: -; clone size: -; CDR3 protein: CASSQGVRGPYHEQYF; CDR3 DNA: TGTGCCAGCAGCCAAGGGGTCAGGGGTCCCTATCACGAGCAGTACTTC
V gene: TRBV7-2; J gene: TRBJ2-5; D gene: -; clone size: many; CDR3 protein: CASSLAIRGGRLLETQYF; CDR3 DNA: TGTGCCAGCAGCTTAGCTATCAGGGGGGGGCGGCTTTTGGAGACCCAGTACTTC
V gene: TRBV4-3; J gene: TRBJ1-1; D gene: -; clone size: -; CDR3 protein: CASSQDSWRAEAFF; CDR3 DNA: TGCGCCAGCAGCCAAGATAGTTGGCGGGCTGAAGCTTTCTTT
V gene: TRBV7-9; J gene: TRBJ1-4; D gene: TRBD1; clone size: -; CDR3 protein: CASSVGTGEDEKLFF; CDR3 DNA: TGTGCCAGCAGCGTCGGGACAGGGGAGGATGAAAAACTGTTTTTT